These 13 T cell receptor beta chains originate from one sample sequenced in a study of spatial heterogeneity in lung cancer. Overall study results and limits: Counts of expanded alpha and beta TCRs within tumors tracked the tumor nonsynonymous mutation count.

TCRdb reprocessed the 5' RACE reads via MiXCR and lists one record per CDR3 protein. The sample lists around 100,000 distinct CDR3 sequences; 3.5% to 5% were seen once. Time point in this sample: sample taken at primary tumor resection. What these receptors recognize is not known. This specimen consisted of lung tumor tissue, obtained at surgery. These receptors all come from a male donor with early-stage non-small cell lung cancer.

This clonotype was observed many times. The rearrangement joins TRBV30 to TRBJ1-2; 8 bases fit TRBD1. The CDR3 covers 14 residues. The J segment lost 6 bases and the V segment lost 0 bases, leaving 6 bases of the junction unmatched. Germline CDR1 reads GTSNPN; CDR2 reads SVGIG (reference sequence). The CDR3 DNA reads as TGTGCCTGGAGTGTACTCAGGGGGCAAGATGGCTACACCTTC. Protein sequence: CAWSVLRGQDGYTF.

This clonotype was recorded at least ten times. The rearrangement links TRBV28 to TRBJ2-7; D call uncertain. V lost 6 bases and J 4 bases, leaving 7 bases between the germline ends. CDR1 is MDHEN, CDR2 SYDVKM, per germline. This CDR3 is built from 11 residues. CDR3: CASSQSYEQYF. The CDR3 nucleotides read TGTGCCAGCAGCCAAAGTTACGAGCAGTACTTC.

This clonotype was counted only a few times. The chain employs TRBV7-9 and TRBJ2-7; D gene ambiguous. The germline V and J ends were trimmed by 3 bases and 3 bases, with 9 bases remaining between them. Per germline, CDR1 SEHNR and CDR2 FQNEAQ (reference sequence). CDR3 size: 13 residues. Here the CDR3 reads CASSLGLNYEQYF. The CDR3 DNA reads TGTGCCAGCAGCTTGGGGTTGAACTACGAGCAGTACTTC.

This clonotype was seen ten or more times. The V call is TRBV7-2, the J call TRBJ2-5; TRBD2 might be the D (6 bases). CDR3 length: 15 amino acids. V was pared by 1 base and J by 3 bases, with 12 bases between. Germline V gives CDR1 SGHTA, CDR2 FQGNSA. CDR3 sequence: CASSLGVGGKETQYF. The CDR3 DNA reads TGTGCCAGCAGCTTAGGTGTCGGGGGAAAAGAGACCCAGTACTTC.

For this clonotype: The junction departs from the called germline gene at one end, perhaps through a read error. The chain links TRBV4-1 to TRBJ1-5; TRBD1 aligns across 8 bases. Germline V gives CDR1 MGHRA, CDR2 YSYEKL. The length of the CDR3 is 16 residues. The CDR3 spells CACSQLQGARIQPQHF. The CDR3 nucleotides are TGCGCCTGCAGCCAACTTCAGGGGGCACGGATTCAGCCCCAGCATTTT.

As regards this clonotype: A clone one base away is much larger, so this may be a read error. V is TRBV12-3 or TRBV12-4 and J is TRBJ1-1; D is perhaps TRBD1 (5 bases). The CDR3 length is 12 residues. DNA for the CDR3: TGTGTCAGCCGGGGGGGAAACACTGAAGCTTTCTTT. Translation gives CVSRGGNTEAFF.

This clonotype was found many times. The chain couples TRBV28 to TRBJ1-2; no firm D call. Germline CDR1 is MDHEN and CDR2 is SYDVKM. The germline V and J ends were trimmed by 10 bases and 0 bases, with 15 bases remaining between them. This CDR3 has 14 residues. The CDR3 DNA follows: TGTGCCACAACCCCTTCAGATACTAACTATGGCTACACCTTC. Protein product: CATTPSDTNYGYTF.

This clonotype appeared many times. V is TRBV5-1 and J is TRBJ2-5, with 10 bases aligning to TRBD2. Trimming cost V 0 bases and J 3 bases; bases outside gene matches: 2. The germline gives CDR1 SGHRS, CDR2 YFSETQ. This CDR3 contains 15 residues. The CDR3 region is CASSLGTSGKETQYF. CDR3 in DNA: TGCGCCAGCAGCTTGGGGACTAGCGGAAAAGAGACCCAGTACTTC.

The chain combines TRBV5-1 with TRBJ2-7; 8 nucleotides align to TRBD2. J lost 1 base, V lost 7 bases, and 7 bases had no gene match. CDR1 SGHRS and CDR2 YFSETQ come from the germline V gene. The CDR3 has 14 amino acids. The CDR3 nucleotides are TGCGCCAGCGGATTAAGCGGGAGATCCTACGAGCAGTACTTC. As protein: CASGLSGRSYEQYF.

This clonotype was recorded at least ten times. The chain joins TRBV2 to TRBJ2-2; D is unclear. This CDR3 contains 13 residues. Trimming removed 5 bases at V and 5 bases at J, with 9 bases between. Per the germline V gene, CDR1 is SNHLY and CDR2 is FYNNEI. This chain's CDR3 is CASSYTETGELFF. The CDR3 DNA reads TGTGCCAGCAGTTATACCGAAACCGGGGAGCTGTTTTTT.

In this sample, this clonotype turned up a few times. Possible read error: a much larger clone is one base away. The J gene is TRBJ1-2, the V gene TRBV2; D is possibly TRBD1 (5 bases). Germline V lookup: CDR1 SNHLY, CDR2 FYNNEI. This CDR3 spans 12 amino acids. CDR3 nucleotide sequence: TGTGCCAGCGGTGATAGGGGCTATGGCTACACCTTC. Translated, it gives CASGDRGYGYTF.

This clonotype occurred a few times. The chain joins TRBV30 to TRBJ1-1; D gene ambiguous. The germline CDR1 and CDR2 sequences are GTSNPN and SVGIG (reference sequence). The V end was cut by 0 bases, the J end by 4 bases, with 12 bases between. CDR3 size: 14 residues. As DNA, the CDR3 is TGTGCCTGGAGTGTTGCCGGGGTCAGCACTGAAGCTTTCTTT. Protein sequence: CAWSVAGVSTEAFF.

In its sample, this clonotype was seen many times. J is TRBJ1-2 and V is TRBV4-1; no clear D gene. This CDR3 spans 12 amino acids. Germline CDR1 reads MGHRA; CDR2 reads YSYEKL. V gave up 3 bases and J gave up 8 bases, with 10 bases separating them. The CDR3 sequence is CASSHLATGYTF. Here the CDR3 DNA reads TGCGCCAGCAGCCACCTAGCGACCGGCTACACCTTC.